The T cell receptor beta chain under discussion was sequenced for a study of regulatory T cells in long-lasting Graves disease. In the study overall: With positive TSH receptor antibodies and over 5 years of antithyroid drugs, Graves' disease was considered persistent. Points from the study as a whole: With a small sample size, accuracy may have been reduced.

Researchers made TCR beta libraries by using iRepertoire HTBI primers and running Arm-PCR on CDR3 regions. TCRdb re-derived calls from the multiplex PCR reads in MiXCR, one entry per CDR3 protein. The sample comprises under 350,000 distinct CDR3 sequences, 20% to 25% of which are singletons, and around 50% rests with the top ten. In the case of this clonotype: The antigen is undetermined.

Time point: persistent/refractory GD, antithyroid drugs over 5 years with positive TRAb. Scientists built the TCR library using RNA that was extracted from PBMCs. Trimming removed 0 bases at V and 0 bases at J, with 11 bases between. In germline, CDR1 is MGHRA, CDR2 YSYEKL. The CDR3 is 17 amino acids. The sample here was peripheral blood mononuclear cells (PBMCs), taken when the disease was refractory, from a patient treated with antithyroid drugs. The chain uses TRBV4-1 and TRBJ2-2; possible D gene TRBD2, 7 bases. This receptor was obtained from a female donor with Graves disease. The DNA of the CDR3 is TGCGCCAGCAGCCAAGAAATAGGGGGGGCGAACACCGGGGAGCTGTTTTTT. Translated, it gives CASSQEIGGANTGELFF.